These T cell receptor beta chains were read from a single sample in a study of blood T cell repertoires in COVID-19. Using immunoSEQ multiplex PCR, the repertoire was profiled, and TCRdb retains in-frame clones only, with some absent. This table has approximately 150,000 clones, under 90% appearing once. Sequenced sample: peripheral blood. The receptors shown here come from an elderly woman with acute or convalescent COVID-19. Both conserved end residues are part of each CDR3. The D gene is left open where the match is weak. Clone size is stated in some rows and not others, as once, few, many or a class when expanded.

d_gene: TRBD1; j_gene: TRBJ1-1; v_gene: TRBV6-2/TRBV6-3; abundance: .; CDR3aa: CASSYSYRGAEAFF; CDR3nt: TGTGCCAGCAGTTATTCTTACAGGGGAGCTGAAGCTTTCTTT
d_gene: .; j_gene: TRBJ1-4; v_gene: TRBV5-6; abundance: once; CDR3aa: CASSWAGPNEKLFF; CDR3nt: TGTGCCAGCAGCTGGGCAGGTCCTAATGAAAAACTGTTTTTT
d_gene: TRBD1; j_gene: TRBJ1-5; v_gene: TRBV7-2; abundance: .; CDR3aa: CASSSDRVGTQPQHF; CDR3nt: TGTGCCAGCAGCTCCGACAGGGTTGGAACTCAGCCCCAGCATTTT
d_gene: TRBD1; j_gene: TRBJ2-3; v_gene: TRBV15; abundance: .; CDR3aa: CATSRYRDRGTDTQYF; CDR3nt: TGTGCCACCAGCAGATACCGGGACAGGGGAACAGATACGCAGTATTTT
d_gene: TRBD2; j_gene: TRBJ2-1; v_gene: TRBV4-1; abundance: .; CDR3aa: CASSQEGLAGKNEQFF; CDR3nt: TGCGCCAGCAGCCAAGAAGGACTAGCGGGAAAAAATGAGCAGTTCTTC
d_gene: .; j_gene: TRBJ1-1; v_gene: TRBV6-5; abundance: .; CDR3aa: CASTPAATEAFF; CDR3nt: TGTGCCAGCACCCCCGCGGCGACTGAAGCTTTCTTT
d_gene: .; j_gene: TRBJ1-2; v_gene: TRBV29-1; abundance: .; CDR3aa: CSASSGESGAVDVYGYTF; CDR3nt: TGCAGCGCCTCATCAGGGGAATCAGGAGCGGTGGACGTTTATGGCTACACCTTC
d_gene: .; j_gene: TRBJ1-1; v_gene: TRBV15; abundance: .; CDR3aa: CATSRDLEEYTEAFF; CDR3nt: TGTGCCACCAGCAGAGATTTGGAGGAATACACTGAAGCTTTCTTT
d_gene: .; j_gene: TRBJ2-6; v_gene: TRBV3-1/TRBV3-2; abundance: .; CDR3aa: CASSPGLSGANVLTF; CDR3nt: TGTGCCAGCAGCCCTGGGCTATCTGGGGCCAACGTCCTGACTTTC
d_gene: TRBD2; j_gene: TRBJ2-5; v_gene: TRBV18; abundance: .; CDR3aa: CASSPGLALIQETQYF; CDR3nt: TGTGCCAGCTCACCTGGACTAGCCTTGATACAAGAGACCCAGTACTTC
d_gene: .; j_gene: TRBJ2-3; v_gene: TRBV7-2; abundance: .; CDR3aa: CASSRNGDTDTQYF; CDR3nt: TGTGCCAGCAGCCGGAACGGGGACACAGATACGCAGTATTTT
d_gene: .; j_gene: TRBJ2-6; v_gene: TRBV7-8; abundance: .; CDR3aa: CASSQDSSGANVLTF; CDR3nt: TGTGCCAGCAGCCAGGACAGCTCTGGGGCCAACGTCCTGACTTTC